This TCR beta chain was retrieved from a study of CD8 T cells in Susac syndrome. The CDR3 runs 17 residues. The study, taken as a whole, reports: In its TCR sequencing and HLA analysis, the study acknowledged that the number of individuals was relatively small.

RNA, at about 0.45 to 1 ug, was reverse transcribed with random hexamers. Amplification of TCR beta CDR3 was carried out by immunoSEQ multiplex PCR, which covered 54 Vbeta and 13 Jbeta segments. TCRdb fed the immunoSEQ multiplex PCR reads into MiXCR, producing one record per CDR3 protein. Of 250,000 to 300,000 distinct CDR3 sequences in the sample, roughly 84% were seen once. TCR beta sequencing covered blood CD8+ and CD4+ T cells. On this clonotype itself: Its antigen is still unknown.

Sequences were obtained from CD8+ T cells from PBMCs. The receptor's source is a human donor with multiple sclerosis. The chain is built from TRBV21-1 and TRBJ2-4. TRBV21-1 is shown as a pseudogene. The CDR3 bases are TGTGCCAGCAGCACAATTAGGCAGATGATAGCCAAAAACATTCAGTACTTC. It yields the protein CASSTIRQMIAKNIQYF.